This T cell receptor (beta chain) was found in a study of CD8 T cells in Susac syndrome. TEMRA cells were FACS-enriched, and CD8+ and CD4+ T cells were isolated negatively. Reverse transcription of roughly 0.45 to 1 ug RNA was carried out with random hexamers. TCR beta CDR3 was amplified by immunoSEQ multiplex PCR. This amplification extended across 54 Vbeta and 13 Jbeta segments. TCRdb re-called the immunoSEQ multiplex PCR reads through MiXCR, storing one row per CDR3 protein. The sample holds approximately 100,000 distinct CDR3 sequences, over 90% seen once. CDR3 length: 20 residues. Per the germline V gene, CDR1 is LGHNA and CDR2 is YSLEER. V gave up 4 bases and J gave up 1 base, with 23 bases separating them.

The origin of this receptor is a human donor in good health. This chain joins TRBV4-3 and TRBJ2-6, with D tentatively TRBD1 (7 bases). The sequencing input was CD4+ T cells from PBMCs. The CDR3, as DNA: TGCGCCAGCAGCCTAGCCGCCTTCGTGGCAGGGGGGTCTGGGGCCAACGTCCTGACTTTC. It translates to CASSLAAFVAGGSGANVLTF.